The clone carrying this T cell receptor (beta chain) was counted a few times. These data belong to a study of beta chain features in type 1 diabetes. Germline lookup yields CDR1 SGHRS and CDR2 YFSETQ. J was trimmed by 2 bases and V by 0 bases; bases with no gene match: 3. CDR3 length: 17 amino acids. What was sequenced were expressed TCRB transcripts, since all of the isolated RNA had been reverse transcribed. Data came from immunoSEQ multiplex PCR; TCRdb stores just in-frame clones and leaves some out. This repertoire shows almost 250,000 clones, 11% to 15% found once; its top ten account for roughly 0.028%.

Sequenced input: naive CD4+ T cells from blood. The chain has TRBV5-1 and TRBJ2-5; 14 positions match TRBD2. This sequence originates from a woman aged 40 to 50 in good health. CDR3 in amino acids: CASSLGTSGGRQETQYF. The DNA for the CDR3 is TGCGCCAGCAGCTTGGGGACTAGCGGGGGGCGACAAGAGACCCAGTACTTC.